The rows below give T cell receptor beta chains drawn from one sample of a study of T-cell reconstitution after alpha-beta-depleted transplantation in children. TCRdb re-analysed the PCR reads in MiXCR, keeping a single row per CDR3 protein. The sample contains 700,000 to 850,000 distinct CDR3 sequences, roughly 16% of which appear only once. The specimen comprised PBMCs, mostly from graft donor cells, sampled 360 days after TCRalphabeta/CD19-depleted stem cell transplant. The receptors were gathered from a male patient aged 10-17 years who had a stem cell transplant for acute lymphoblastic leukemia, so the T cells may come from the graft donor. Both conserved end residues are part of each CDR3. D genes are given only for firm matches. The listing skips clone size in some rows; elsewhere it reads once, few, many or a size class.

CDR3nt: TGTGCCAGCAGACAGTACCGGGACTCTCCCACTCTCGAGCAGTACTTC
CDR3aa: CASRQYRDSPTLEQYF
abundance: -
v_gene: TRBV12-3/TRBV12-4
d_gene: -
j_gene: TRBJ2-7

CDR3nt: TGTGCCAGCAGCTTGGGGCAGAAACCTTATGGCTACACCTTC
CDR3aa: CASSLGQKPYGYTF
abundance: few
v_gene: TRBV5-4
d_gene: -
j_gene: TRBJ1-2

CDR3nt: TGTGCCAGCAGCTTCGTCCTAGCGGGACAGGGAGAGACCCAGTACTTC
CDR3aa: CASSFVLAGQGETQYF
abundance: many
v_gene: TRBV7-9
d_gene: -
j_gene: TRBJ2-5

CDR3nt: TGCGCCAGCAAAGGGTCGCGGCCCTCTGGGGCCAACGTCCTGACTTTC
CDR3aa: CASKGSRPSGANVLTF
abundance: -
v_gene: TRBV4-1
d_gene: -
j_gene: TRBJ2-6

CDR3nt: TGCGCCAGCAGTGAGTCGAGGGTAGCGGGAGAAGACACCGGGGAGCTGTTTTTT
CDR3aa: CASSESRVAGEDTGELFF
abundance: few
v_gene: TRBV10-1
d_gene: TRBD2
j_gene: TRBJ2-2

CDR3nt: TGTGCCAGCAGTGAACACCCGTACTCCTACAATGAGCAGTTCTTC
CDR3aa: CASSEHPYSYNEQFF
abundance: -
v_gene: TRBV6-1
d_gene: -
j_gene: TRBJ2-1

CDR3nt: TGTGCCAGCAGCCAAGAACCCCTAGCGGGAGGTGGTTCCTACGAGCAGTACTTC
CDR3aa: CASSQEPLAGGGSYEQYF
abundance: -
v_gene: TRBV3-1
d_gene: TRBD2
j_gene: TRBJ2-7

CDR3nt: TGTGCCATCAGTGAGCCTGACAGGGTGGGTGAAAAACTGTTTTTT
CDR3aa: CAISEPDRVGEKLFF
abundance: -
v_gene: TRBV10-3
d_gene: TRBD1
j_gene: TRBJ1-4

CDR3nt: TGTGCCAGCTCCGGGGGGCCCCTCACAGATACGCAGTATTTT
CDR3aa: CASSGGPLTDTQYF
abundance: few
v_gene: TRBV6-1
d_gene: -
j_gene: TRBJ2-3

CDR3nt: TGTGCCAGCAGCGACCCGGATCAGCCCCAGCATTTT
CDR3aa: CASSDPDQPQHF
abundance: few
v_gene: TRBV5-5
d_gene: -
j_gene: TRBJ1-5

CDR3nt: TGCGCCAGCGGACAGCCCTCACCGACCGGGGAGCTGTTTTTT
CDR3aa: CASGQPSPTGELFF
abundance: -
v_gene: TRBV5-1
d_gene: -
j_gene: TRBJ2-2

CDR3nt: TGTGCCAGCTCACCACTTCGGGACAGGTCAGAGGCTTTCTTT
CDR3aa: CASSPLRDRSEAFF
abundance: -
v_gene: TRBV18
d_gene: TRBD1
j_gene: TRBJ1-1

CDR3nt: TGCAGTGCTAGAGAATCTCCAGGGGGCTCCGGGGAGCTGTTTTTT
CDR3aa: CSARESPGGSGELFF
abundance: -
v_gene: TRBV20-1
d_gene: TRBD1
j_gene: TRBJ2-2

CDR3nt: TGTGCCAGCTCGGACAGCGTCTCCTACAATGAGCAGTTCTTC
CDR3aa: CASSDSVSYNEQFF
abundance: few
v_gene: TRBV27
d_gene: -
j_gene: TRBJ2-1